Shown below are 7 T cell receptor beta chains from a single sample sequenced in a study of cytomegalovirus exposure and HLA in healthy donors. Primers for the PCR totalled 60 Vbeta and 13 Jbeta. Sequencing used immunoSEQ multiplex PCR; TCRdb keeps in-frame clones, though not all of them. The table has about 160,000 clones, around 84% seen once. The material sequenced was PBMCs. The receptors here all came from a man younger than 35 in good health and CMV-seropositive.

V gene TRBV9 combines with J gene TRBJ1-4; 8 nucleotides align to TRBD1. The CDR3 totals 15 residues. The junction had 8 bases not matched to a gene; V was cut back by 3 bases and J by 7 bases. Germline-derived CDR1 and CDR2 are SGDLS and YYNGEE. CDR3 loop: CASSERQGQGEKLFF. The CDR3 coding sequence is TGTGCCAGCAGCGAGCGACAGGGGCAGGGTGAAAAACTGTTTTTT.

This clone appeared a few times. This sequence joins TRBV29-1 and TRBJ2-4, with D unresolved. The CDR3 is 12 residues long. Trimming pared 4 bases from V and 4 bases from J, leaving 8 bases between. From germline, CDR1 is SQVTM and CDR2 ANQGSEA. The CDR3 region is CSVVELKNIQYF. The CDR3, as DNA: TGCAGCGTTGTAGAACTGAAAAACATTCAGTACTTC. Full variable domain (rest looked up from reference TRBV29-1 and TRBJ2-4): SAVISQKPSRDICQRGTSLTIQCQVDSQVTMMFWYRQQPGQSLTLIATANQGSEATYESGFVIDKFPISRPNLTFSTLTVSNMSPEDSSIYLCSVVELKNIQYFGAGTRLSVL.

The count of this clone is one. The V call is TRBV11-3, the J call TRBJ2-7; 7 bases align to TRBD1. Germline CDR1 is SGHNT and CDR2 is YENEEA. V gave up 0 bases and J gave up 4 bases; unmatched junction bases: 6. The CDR3 loop spans 15 amino acids. The CDR3 DNA is TGTGCCAGCAGCTTAGATGGGACAGCAATATACGAGCAGTACTTC. Translation: CASSLDGTAIYEQYF.

In its sample, this clone was seen once. V usage is TRBV15 and J usage is TRBJ1-4, with 7 bases matching TRBD1. Trimming removed 1 base from V and 3 bases from J; junction bases left unmatched: 2. Germline assignment: CDR1 LNHNV and CDR2 YYDKDF (reference sequence). The CDR3 runs 15 residues. CDR3 protein: CATSRGQGPNEKLFF. CDR3 nucleotides: TGTGCCACCAGCAGAGGACAGGGTCCTAATGAAAAACTGTTTTTT. The variable domain in full, with the rest retrieved from reference TRBV15 and TRBJ1-4, is DAMVIQNPRYQVTQFGKPVTLSCSQTLNHNVMYWYQQKSSQAPKLLFHYYDKDFNNEADTPDNFQSRRPNTSFCFLDIRSPGLGDTAMYLCATSRGQGPNEKLFFGSGTQLSVL.

This clone was observed a single time. The J gene is TRBJ2-6, the V gene TRBV27; 11 bases line up with TRBD1. CDR1 is MNHEY, CDR2 SMNVEV, per germline (reference sequence). This CDR3 has 17 residues. Trimming took 5 bases from V and 3 from J; bases not matched to a gene: 6. The CDR3 here is CASSTRDRGYGANVLTF. CDR3 DNA sequence: TGTGCCAGCAGTACCCGGGACAGGGGGTATGGGGCCAACGTCCTGACTTTC.

The chain uses TRBV11-1 and TRBJ2-1; unclear D gene. V shed 5 bases and J shed 7 bases, with 15 bases lying between them. The germline V gene has CDR1 SGHAT and CDR2 FQDESV (reference sequence). The CDR3 spans 14 residues. For the CDR3, the DNA is TGTGCCAGCAGCAACAGATTTGACGAGAATGAGCAGTTCTTC. It translates to CASSNRFDENEQFF.

This clone has just a few counts. This chain connects TRBV6-1 to TRBJ2-1; 10 nucleotides align to TRBD1. The J segment lost 2 bases and the V segment lost 6 bases, leaving 1 base of the junction unmatched. Germline V gives CDR1 MNHNS, CDR2 SASEGT. This CDR3 is built from 14 residues. This CDR3 is CASRGQGAYNEQFF. In nucleotides, the CDR3 is TGTGCCAGCAGAGGACAGGGGGCCTACAATGAGCAGTTCTTC.